These 18 T cell receptor beta chains share one sample of origin, sequenced in a study of T cell repertoires in cytomegalovirus infection. TCRdb ran MiXCR on the reads and lists one entry per CDR3 protein. The sample includes about 480,000 distinct CDR3 sequences, around 35% of them seen just once. These receptors' targets are unknown. The specimen was cultured PBMCs, collected from culture after CMV antigen stimulation. These receptors came from a human donor in good health (CMV status not recorded). Some clones in this sample may be carry-over from other donors' samples.

In this sample, this clonotype turned up many times. This rearrangement joins TRBV7-2 to TRBJ2-7; no clear D. CDR3 length: 14 amino acids. Germline V gene data show CDR1 as SGHTA and CDR2 as FQGNSA. V lost 8 bases and J 0 bases, leaving 14 bases between the germline ends. CDR3 amino acids: CASGPEANSYEQYF. Written as DNA, the CDR3 is TGTGCCAGCGGCCCCGAGGCGAACTCCTACGAGCAGTACTTC.

The rearrangement links TRBV7-6 to TRBJ2-5; D may correspond to TRBD1 or TRBD2 (6 bases each). The CDR3 covers 17 residues. The germline CDR1 and CDR2 sequences are SGHVS and FNYEAQ. The V end lost 4 bases, the J end lost 1 base, and 19 bases lay between the germline ends. The CDR3 loop is CASSSTGGSTGQETQYF. In nucleotides, the CDR3 is TGTGCCAGCAGCTCTACCGGGGGATCGACAGGCCAAGAGACCCAGTACTTC.

In its sample, this clonotype was seen a few times. The V and J genes are TRBV6-1 and TRBJ1-5; D gene unclear. CDR3 size: 14 residues. From germline, CDR1 is MNHNS and CDR2 SASEGT. V was cut by 2 bases and J by 4 bases, with 9 bases left in between. CDR3 sequence reads: CASSERLGNQPQHF. The CDR3 DNA follows: TGTGCCAGCAGTGAAAGGCTAGGGAATCAGCCCCAGCATTTT.

V usage is TRBV12-3 or TRBV12-4 and J usage is TRBJ2-7, with no clear D. V lost 3 bases and J 5 bases, leaving 5 bases between the germline ends. The CDR3 contains 11 residues. This chain's CDR3 is CASSFKNEQYV. For the CDR3, the DNA is TGTGCCAGCAGTTTTAAGAACGAGCAGTACGTC.

The chain is built from TRBV12-3 or TRBV12-4 and TRBJ1-4; tentative D call: TRBD1 (6 bases). Trimming took off 2 bases at V and 7 bases at J, with 8 bases between the two ends. CDR3 length: 13 amino acids. CDR3 protein: CASSLSGVEKLFF. Written as DNA, the CDR3 is TGTGCCAGCAGTTTATCAGGGGTTGAAAAACTGTTTTTT.

The chain employs TRBV6-8 and TRBJ2-7; 7 bases fit TRBD1. CDR3 length: 14 amino acids. Germline assignment: CDR1 MNHGY and CDR2 SAAAGT. Unmatched junction bases numbered 6, after V lost 2 bases and J lost 5 bases. The CDR3 here is CASSYRRGSHEQYF. The CDR3 nucleotides are TGTGCCAGCAGTTACCGCAGGGGGTCCCACGAGCAGTACTTC.

This clonotype was recorded at least ten times. The genes are TRBV6-6 and TRBJ2-7, with D possibly TRBD2 on 5 matching bases. There are 13 residues in the CDR3. CDR1 MNHNY and CDR2 SVGAGI come from the germline V gene (reference sequence). V dropped 2 bases and J dropped 3 bases, with 8 bases sitting between them. The CDR3 reads CASSYAGFYEQYV. CDR3 nucleotide sequence: TGTGCCAGCAGTTACGCGGGTTTCTACGAGCAGTACGTC.

This clonotype was seen only a few times. The chain has TRBV7-9 and TRBJ1-4; 7 bases map to TRBD1. This CDR3 has 14 residues. V gave up 4 bases and J gave up 8 bases; unmatched junction bases: 7. Germline assignment: CDR1 SEHNR and CDR2 FQNEAQ (reference sequence). The CDR3 DNA reads TGTGCCAGCAGCTATGACAGGGTGTTCGAAAAACTGTTTTTT. This encodes CASSYDRVFEKLFF.

This clonotype turned up a few times. V is TRBV11-2 and J is TRBJ2-7, with D perhaps matching TRBD1 (5 bases). The CDR3 has 13 residues. Trimming left V 1 base short and J 3 bases short, with 7 bases between. Per germline, CDR1 SGHAT and CDR2 FQNNGV. CDR3 protein: CASSLGTHYEQYV. The DNA of the CDR3 is TGTGCCAGCAGCTTAGGGACACACTACGAGCAGTACGTC.

The gene calls are TRBV18 and TRBJ1-4, with 8 bases that match TRBD1. The CDR3 is made up of 15 amino acids. Per germline, CDR1 KGHSH and CDR2 LQKENI. Losses at the gene ends were 5 bases for V and 5 bases for J; bases not matched to a gene: 7. The CDR3 loop reads CASSKTGAWNEKLFF. CDR3 DNA: TGTGCCAGCTCAAAGACAGGGGCTTGGAATGAAAAACTGTTTTTT.

The CDR3 sequence is CAWSVPSGGVDEQFF. The DNA of the CDR3 is TGTGCCTGGAGTGTACCCAGCGGGGGGGTGGATGAGCAGTTCTTC. The chain employs TRBV30 and TRBJ2-1; 10 bases map to TRBD2. Germline CDR1 is GTSNPN and CDR2 is SVGIG (reference sequence). The length of the CDR3 is 15 residues. With V trimmed by 0 bases and J by 8 bases, 7 bases remained unmatched. Drawing the rest from reference TRBV30 and TRBJ2-1, the complete variable domain is SQTIHQWPATLVQPVGSPLSLECTVEGTSNPNLYWYRQAAGRGLQLLFYSVGIGQISSEVPQNLSASRPQDRQFILSSKKLLLSDSGFYLCAWSVPSGGVDEQFFGPGTRLTVL.

V usage is TRBV7-9 and J usage is TRBJ2-1; D is possibly TRBD2 (5 bases). V was trimmed by 6 bases and J by 2 bases, leaving 14 bases between them. This CDR3 has 15 amino acids. Germline V gene data show CDR1 as SEHNR and CDR2 as FQNEAQ (reference sequence). CDR3 nucleotides: TGTGCCAGCAGACCTACTAGTCCGACCTACAATGAGCAGTTCTTC. It encodes CASRPTSPTYNEQFF. Using reference TRBV7-9 and TRBJ2-1 for the parts outside the CDR3, the full variable domain is DTGVSQNPRHKITKRGQNVTFRCDPISEHNRLYWYRQTLGQGPEFLTYFQNEAQLEKSRLLSDRFSAERPKGSFSTLEIQRTEQGDSAMYLCASRPTSPTYNEQFFGPGTRLTVL.

The V gene is TRBV6-1, the J gene TRBJ2-1, with TRBD2 identical over 14 bases. From germline, CDR1 is MNHNS and CDR2 SASEGT. Trimming at V came to 4 bases and at J to 1 base, leaving 15 bases not matched to a gene. CDR3 length equals 21 residues. The CDR3 loop is CASSAGLAGGSRTGSYNEQFF. The CDR3 coding sequence is TGTGCCAGCAGTGCCGGACTAGCGGGAGGCTCCCGAACTGGGTCCTACAATGAGCAGTTCTTC.

The chain couples TRBV28 to TRBJ1-5, with 7 bases aligning to TRBD1. Germline-derived CDR1 and CDR2 are MDHEN and SYDVKM. Losses at the gene ends were 5 bases for V and 6 bases for J; bases not matched to a gene: 10. The CDR3 runs 15 residues. This CDR3 reads CASSPRQGRGQPQHF. CDR3 nucleotide sequence: TGTGCCAGCAGTCCTCGACAGGGAAGGGGTCAGCCCCAGCATTTT.

The chain employs TRBV5-8 and TRBJ1-5; unclear D gene. The V end was cut by 0 bases, the J end by 6 bases, with 7 bases between. Germline-derived CDR1 and CDR2 are SGHTS and YDEGEE. The CDR3 is made up of 13 amino acids. This CDR3 is CASSLVVVQPQHF. The CDR3 DNA is TGTGCCAGCAGCTTGGTGGTGGTTCAGCCCCAGCATTTT.

The J gene is TRBJ2-4, the V gene TRBV7-2; D is uncertain. Germline loops: CDR1 SGHTA, CDR2 FQGNSA. V lost 4 bases to trimming and J lost 6 bases, with 13 bases between them. This CDR3 is 14 amino acids long. The CDR3 nucleotides read TGTGCCAGCAGCTCGACGGGCGTCCTAAACATTCAGTACTTC. Its protein is CASSSTGVLNIQYF.

This clonotype occurred a few times. The CDR3 is CASSPHTGGTDTQYF. DNA for the CDR3: TGTGCCAGCAGTCCCCACACAGGGGGCACAGATACGCAGTATTTT. The chain has TRBV28 and TRBJ2-3; 7 bases fit TRBD1. CDR3 length: 15 amino acids. V shed 5 bases and J 1 base; nucleotides not matched to a gene: 6. Looked up from germline, CDR1 is MDHEN and CDR2 is SYDVKM.

This clonotype was seen only a few times. The V call is TRBV11-3, the J call TRBJ2-5, with D maybe TRBD2 (6 bases). CDR1 and CDR2 (germline): SGHNT, YENEEA. CDR3 size: 17 residues. Deletions cut 4 bases from V and 4 bases from J, with 22 bases between. The CDR3 nucleotides are TGTGCCAGCAGCTCCGCGGGGCTGGGGGGTTGGGGAGAGACCCAGTACTTC. This gives the protein CASSSAGLGGWGETQYF.